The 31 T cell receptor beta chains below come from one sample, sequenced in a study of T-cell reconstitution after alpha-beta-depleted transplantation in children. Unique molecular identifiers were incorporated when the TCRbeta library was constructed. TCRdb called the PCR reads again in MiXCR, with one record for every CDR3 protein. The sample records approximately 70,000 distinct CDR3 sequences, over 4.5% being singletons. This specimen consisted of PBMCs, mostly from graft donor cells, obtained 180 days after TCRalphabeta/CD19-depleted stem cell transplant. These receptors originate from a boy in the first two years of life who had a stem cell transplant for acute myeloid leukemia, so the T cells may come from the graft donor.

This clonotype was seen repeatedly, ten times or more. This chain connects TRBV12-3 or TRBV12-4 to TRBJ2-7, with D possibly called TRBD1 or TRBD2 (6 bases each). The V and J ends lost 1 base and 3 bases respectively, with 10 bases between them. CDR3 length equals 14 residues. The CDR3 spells CASSLGGAVYEQYF. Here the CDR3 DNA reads TGTGCCAGCAGTTTAGGGGGGGCCGTCTACGAGCAGTACTTC.

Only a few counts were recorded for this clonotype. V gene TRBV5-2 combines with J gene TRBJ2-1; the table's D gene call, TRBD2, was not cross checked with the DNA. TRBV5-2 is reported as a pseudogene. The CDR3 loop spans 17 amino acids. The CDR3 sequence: CAMSPGGLAGGDNEQFF. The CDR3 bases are TGTGCCATGAGCCCTGGCGGACTAGCTGGGGGGGACAATGAGCAGTTCTTC.

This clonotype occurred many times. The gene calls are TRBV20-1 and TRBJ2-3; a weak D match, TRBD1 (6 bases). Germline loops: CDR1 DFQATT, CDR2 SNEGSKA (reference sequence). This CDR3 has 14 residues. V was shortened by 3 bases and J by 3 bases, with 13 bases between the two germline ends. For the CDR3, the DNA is TGCAGTGCTAGGGGGGCAGGGTCGACAGATACGCAGTATTTT. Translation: CSARGAGSTDTQYF.

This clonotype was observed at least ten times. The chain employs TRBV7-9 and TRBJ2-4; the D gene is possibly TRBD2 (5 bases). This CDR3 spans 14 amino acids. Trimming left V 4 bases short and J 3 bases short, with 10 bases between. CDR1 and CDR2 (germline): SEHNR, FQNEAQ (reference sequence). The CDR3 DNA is TGTGCCAGCAGCTCGGTTGAGGGCAAAAACATTCAGTACTTC. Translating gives CASSSVEGKNIQYF.

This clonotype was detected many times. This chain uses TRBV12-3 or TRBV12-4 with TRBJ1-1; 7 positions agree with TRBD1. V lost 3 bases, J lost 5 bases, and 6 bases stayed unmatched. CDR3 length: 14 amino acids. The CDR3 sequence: CASSFEGARTEAFF. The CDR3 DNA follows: TGTGCCAGCAGTTTTGAGGGGGCAAGAACTGAAGCTTTCTTT.

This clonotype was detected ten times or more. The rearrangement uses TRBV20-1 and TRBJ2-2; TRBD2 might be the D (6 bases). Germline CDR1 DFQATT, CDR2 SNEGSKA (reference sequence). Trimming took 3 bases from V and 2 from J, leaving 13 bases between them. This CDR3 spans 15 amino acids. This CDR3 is CSASPRGGNTGELFF. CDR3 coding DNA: TGCAGTGCTAGCCCCCGGGGAGGCAACACCGGGGAGCTGTTTTTT.

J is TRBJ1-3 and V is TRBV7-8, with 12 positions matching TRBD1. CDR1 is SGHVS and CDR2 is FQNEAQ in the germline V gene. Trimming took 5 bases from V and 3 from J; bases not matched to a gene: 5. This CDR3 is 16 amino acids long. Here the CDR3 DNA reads TGTGCCAGCAGCCCACGGGACAGGGGGCTTGGAAACACCATATATTTT. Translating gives CASSPRDRGLGNTIYF.

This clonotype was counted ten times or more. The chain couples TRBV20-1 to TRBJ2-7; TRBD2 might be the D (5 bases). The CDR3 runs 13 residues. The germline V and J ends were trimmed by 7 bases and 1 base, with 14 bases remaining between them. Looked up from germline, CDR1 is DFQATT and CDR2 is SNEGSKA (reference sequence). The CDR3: CSVWETGSYEQYV. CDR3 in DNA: TGCAGTGTCTGGGAGACGGGGTCCTACGAGCAGTACGTC.

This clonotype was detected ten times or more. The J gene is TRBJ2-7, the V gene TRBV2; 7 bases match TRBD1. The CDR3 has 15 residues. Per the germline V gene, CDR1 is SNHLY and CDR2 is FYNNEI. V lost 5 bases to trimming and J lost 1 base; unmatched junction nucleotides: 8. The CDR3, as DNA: TGTGCCAGCAGTCGCGACAGGGTAGCATCCTACGAGCAGTACTTC. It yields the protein CASSRDRVASYEQYF. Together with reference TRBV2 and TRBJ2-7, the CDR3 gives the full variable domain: EPEVTQTPSHQVTQMGQEVILRCVPISNHLYFYWYRQILGQKVEFLVSFYNNEISEKSEIFDDQFSVERPDGSNFTLKIRSTKLEDSAMYFCASSRDRVASYEQYFGPGTRLTVT.

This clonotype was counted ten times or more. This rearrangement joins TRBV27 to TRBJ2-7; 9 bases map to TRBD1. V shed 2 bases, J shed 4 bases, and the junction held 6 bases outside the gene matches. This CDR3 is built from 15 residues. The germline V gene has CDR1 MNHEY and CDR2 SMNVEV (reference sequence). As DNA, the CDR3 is TGTGCCAGCAGTTTAGACGGACAGGGGTTTTACGAGCAGTACTTC. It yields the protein CASSLDGQGFYEQYF.

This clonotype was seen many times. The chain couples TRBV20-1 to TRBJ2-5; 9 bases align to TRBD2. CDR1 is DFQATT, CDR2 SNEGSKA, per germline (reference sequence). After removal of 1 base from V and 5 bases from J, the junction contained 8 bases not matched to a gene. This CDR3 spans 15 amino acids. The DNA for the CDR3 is TGCAGTGCTAGAGGAGGCGGGGGGGGCCTCGAGACCCAGTACTTC. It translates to CSARGGGGGLETQYF.

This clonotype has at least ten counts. For the CDR3, the DNA is TGTGCCAGCAGCTTAGACCCGGGAAACTACGAGCAGTACTTC. It is translated as CASSLDPGNYEQYF. The chain employs TRBV7-2 and TRBJ2-7; TRBD2 might be the D (5 bases). The CDR3 is 14 amino acids. From germline, CDR1 is SGHTA and CDR2 FQGNSA. The germline V and J ends were trimmed by 1 base and 3 bases, with 10 bases remaining between them. The full variable domain, completed using reference TRBV7-2 and TRBJ2-7, is GAGVSQSPSNKVTEKGKDVELRCDPISGHTALYWYRQSLGQGLEFLIYFQGNSAPDKSGLPSDRFSAERTGGSVSTLTIQRTQQEDSAVYLCASSLDPGNYEQYFGPGTRLTVT.

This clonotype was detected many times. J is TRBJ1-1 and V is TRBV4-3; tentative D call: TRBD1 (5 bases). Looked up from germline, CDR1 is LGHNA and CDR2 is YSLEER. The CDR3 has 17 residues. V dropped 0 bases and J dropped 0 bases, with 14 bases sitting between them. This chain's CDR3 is CASSQDLGGIMNTEAFF. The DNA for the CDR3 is TGCGCCAGCAGCCAAGATCTTGGGGGTATCATGAACACTGAAGCTTTCTTT.

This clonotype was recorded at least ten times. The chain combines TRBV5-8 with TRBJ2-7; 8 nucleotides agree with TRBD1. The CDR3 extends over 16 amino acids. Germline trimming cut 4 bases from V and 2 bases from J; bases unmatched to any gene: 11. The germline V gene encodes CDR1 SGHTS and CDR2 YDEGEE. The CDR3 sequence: CASSPKGQGGTYEQYF. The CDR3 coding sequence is TGTGCCAGCAGCCCAAAAGGACAGGGTGGGACCTACGAGCAGTACTTC.

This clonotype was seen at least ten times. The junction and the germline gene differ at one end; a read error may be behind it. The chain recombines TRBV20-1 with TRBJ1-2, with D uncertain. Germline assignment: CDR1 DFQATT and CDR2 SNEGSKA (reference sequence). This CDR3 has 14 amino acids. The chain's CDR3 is CSARESPSAGGYTF. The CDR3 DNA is TGCAGTGCAAGAGAGAGCCCTTCAGCGGGGGGCTACACCTTC.

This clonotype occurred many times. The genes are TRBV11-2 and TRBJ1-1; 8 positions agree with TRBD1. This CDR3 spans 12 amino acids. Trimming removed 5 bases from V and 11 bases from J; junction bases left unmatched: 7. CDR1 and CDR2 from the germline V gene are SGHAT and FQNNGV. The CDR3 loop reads CASSRTGIGAFF. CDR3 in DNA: TGTGCCAGCAGCCGGACAGGGATCGGGGCTTTCTTT.

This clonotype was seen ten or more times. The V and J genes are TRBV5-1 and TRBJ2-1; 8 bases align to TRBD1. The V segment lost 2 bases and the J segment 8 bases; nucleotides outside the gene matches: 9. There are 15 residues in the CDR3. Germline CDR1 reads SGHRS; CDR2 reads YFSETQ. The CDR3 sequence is CASSFRQGAGDEQFF. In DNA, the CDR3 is TGCGCCAGCAGCTTTCGGCAGGGGGCAGGGGATGAGCAGTTCTTC.

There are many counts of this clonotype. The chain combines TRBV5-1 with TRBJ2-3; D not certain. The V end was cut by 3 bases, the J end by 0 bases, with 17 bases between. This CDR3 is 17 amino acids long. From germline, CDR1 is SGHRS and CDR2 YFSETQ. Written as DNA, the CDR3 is TGCGCCAGCAGCTCCCCCGCTCTATCTGGGAGCACAGATACGCAGTATTTT. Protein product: CASSSPALSGSTDTQYF.

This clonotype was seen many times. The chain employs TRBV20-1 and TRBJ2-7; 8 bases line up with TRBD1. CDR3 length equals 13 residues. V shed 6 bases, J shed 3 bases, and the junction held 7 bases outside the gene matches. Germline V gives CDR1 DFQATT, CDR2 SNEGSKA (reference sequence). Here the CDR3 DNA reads TGCAGTGCCCGGGACAGGCTATTCTACGAGCAGTACGTC. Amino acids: CSARDRLFYEQYV.

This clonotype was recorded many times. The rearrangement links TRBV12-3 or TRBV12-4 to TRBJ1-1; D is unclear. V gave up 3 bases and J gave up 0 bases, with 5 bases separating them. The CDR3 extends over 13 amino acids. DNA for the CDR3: TGTGCCAGCAGTTTTAGCATGAACACTGAAGCTTTCTTT. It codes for CASSFSMNTEAFF.

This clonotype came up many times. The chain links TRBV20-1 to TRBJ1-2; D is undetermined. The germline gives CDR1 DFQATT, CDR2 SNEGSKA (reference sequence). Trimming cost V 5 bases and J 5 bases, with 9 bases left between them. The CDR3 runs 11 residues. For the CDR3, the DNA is TGCAGTGCTTCAGACCGGTATGGCTACACCTTC. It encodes CSASDRYGYTF.

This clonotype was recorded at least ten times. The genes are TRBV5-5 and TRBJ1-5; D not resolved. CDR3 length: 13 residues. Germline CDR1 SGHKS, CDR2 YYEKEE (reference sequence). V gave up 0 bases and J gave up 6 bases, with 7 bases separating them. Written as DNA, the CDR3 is TGTGCCAGCAGCTTGGTGGGTACTCAGCCCCAGCATTTT. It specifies CASSLVGTQPQHF. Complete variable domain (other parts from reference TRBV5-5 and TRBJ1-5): DAGVTQSPTHLIKTRGQQVTLRCSPISGHKSVSWYQQVLGQGPQFIFQYYEKEERGRGNFPDRFSARQFPNYSSELNVNALLLGDSALYLCASSLVGTQPQHFGDGTRLSIL.

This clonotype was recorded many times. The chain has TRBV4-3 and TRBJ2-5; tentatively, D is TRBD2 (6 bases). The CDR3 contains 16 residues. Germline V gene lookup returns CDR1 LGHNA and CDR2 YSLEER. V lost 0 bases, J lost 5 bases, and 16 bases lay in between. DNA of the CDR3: TGCGCCAGCAGCCAAGAATGGCGATCAGGAGGGGAGACCCAGTACTTC. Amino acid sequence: CASSQEWRSGGETQYF.

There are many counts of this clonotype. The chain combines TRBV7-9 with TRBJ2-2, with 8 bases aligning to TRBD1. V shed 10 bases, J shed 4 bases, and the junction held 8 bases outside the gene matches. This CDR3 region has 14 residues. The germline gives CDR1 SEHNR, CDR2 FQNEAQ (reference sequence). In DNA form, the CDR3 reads TGTGCCATCCTGGGGGACAGGTCCACCGGGGAGCTGTTTTTT. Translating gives CAILGDRSTGELFF.

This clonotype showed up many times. CDR3 DNA sequence: TGTGCCAGTAGTCTGCAGGGCGCCTACGAGCAGTACTTC. Amino acids: CASSLQGAYEQYF. The chain carries TRBV19 and TRBJ2-7, with D possibly being TRBD1 (5 bases). The CDR3 contains 13 residues. The germline V gene encodes CDR1 LNHDA and CDR2 SQIVND (reference sequence). Trimming stripped 5 bases from V and 2 bases from J, with 10 bases between.

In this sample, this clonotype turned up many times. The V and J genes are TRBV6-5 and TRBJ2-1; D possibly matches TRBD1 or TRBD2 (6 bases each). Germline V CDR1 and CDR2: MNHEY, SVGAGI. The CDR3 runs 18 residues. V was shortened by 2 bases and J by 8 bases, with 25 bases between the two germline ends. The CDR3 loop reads CASSYTVGGFLSTYEQFF. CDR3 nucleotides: TGTGCCAGCAGTTACACGGTAGGGGGGTTTCTCTCTACATATGAGCAGTTCTTC.

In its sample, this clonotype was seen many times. CDR3: CASTVGRFYEQYV. The CDR3 DNA reads TGCGCCAGCACTGTAGGACGGTTCTACGAGCAGTACGTC. The chain links TRBV23-1 to TRBJ2-7; D unresolved. TRBV23-1 is classed as an ORF, of uncertain function. This CDR3 has 13 amino acids. The V and J ends lost 7 bases and 3 bases respectively, with 13 bases between them.

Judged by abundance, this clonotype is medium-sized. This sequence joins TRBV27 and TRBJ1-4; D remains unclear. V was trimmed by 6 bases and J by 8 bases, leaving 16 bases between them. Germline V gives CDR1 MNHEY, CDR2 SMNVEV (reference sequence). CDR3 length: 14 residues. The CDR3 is CASRAGGVMEKLFF. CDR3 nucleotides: TGTGCCAGCAGGGCCGGCGGGGTGATGGAAAAACTGTTTTTT.

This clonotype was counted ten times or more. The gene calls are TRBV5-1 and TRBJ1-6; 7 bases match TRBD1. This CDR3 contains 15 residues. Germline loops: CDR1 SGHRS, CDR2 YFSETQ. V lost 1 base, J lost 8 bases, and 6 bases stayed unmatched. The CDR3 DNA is TGCGCCAGCAGCTTGAACGGACAGGTTGATTCACCCCTCCACTTT. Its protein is CASSLNGQVDSPLHF.

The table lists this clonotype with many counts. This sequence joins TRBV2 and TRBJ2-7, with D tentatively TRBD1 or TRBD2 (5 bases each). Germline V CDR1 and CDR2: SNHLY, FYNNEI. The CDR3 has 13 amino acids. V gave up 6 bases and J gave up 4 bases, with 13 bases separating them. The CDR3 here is CASRREGPYEQYF. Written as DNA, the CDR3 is TGTGCCAGCAGGAGAGAGGGGCCTTACGAGCAGTACTTC. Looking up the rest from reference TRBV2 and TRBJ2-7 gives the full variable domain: EPEVTQTPSHQVTQMGQEVILRCVPISNHLYFYWYRQILGQKVEFLVSFYNNEISEKSEIFDDQFSVERPDGSNFTLKIRSTKLEDSAMYFCASRREGPYEQYFGPGTRLTVT.

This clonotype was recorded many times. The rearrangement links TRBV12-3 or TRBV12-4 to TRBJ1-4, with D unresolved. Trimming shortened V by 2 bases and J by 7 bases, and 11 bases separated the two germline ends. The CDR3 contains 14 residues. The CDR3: CASSLSEGSEKLFF. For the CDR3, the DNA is TGTGCCAGCAGTTTATCAGAGGGAAGTGAAAAACTGTTTTTT.